The 10 T cell receptor beta chains below come from one sample, sequenced in a study of vaccination and CD4 T cells after COVID-19. CD4+ T cells that had been cultured provided DNA sequenced with the Oncomine TCR Beta short-read assay. One entry per CDR3 protein, called by TCRdb with MiXCR from the PCR reads. The sample lists around 10,000 distinct CDR3 sequences, 25% to 35% occurring once. Antigens of these TCRs are unknown. Noted treatment: approximately nine-day PBMC culture with coronavirus spike peptide pools or control peptides (ViraFEST assay). The sequencing input was cultured CD4+ T cells from blood. The receptors here all came from a human donor with COVID-19.

V gene TRBV7-9 combines with J gene TRBJ2-7; unclear D gene. The CDR3 runs to 14 residues. Germline V gene sequence: CDR1 SEHNR, CDR2 FQNEAQ (reference sequence). V was trimmed by 1 base and J by 2 bases, leaving 9 bases between them. CDR3 coding DNA: TGTGCCAGCAGCTTAGGTTACGGAACCTACGAGCAGTACTTC. Protein: CASSLGYGTYEQYF.

This clonotype turned up a few times. The CDR3 region is CSATPPGGDWGNQPQHF. Here the CDR3 DNA reads TGCAGTGCTACCCCCCCAGGTGGGGACTGGGGCAATCAGCCCCAGCATTTT. The chain is built from TRBV20-1 and TRBJ1-5; tentative D call: TRBD1 (5 bases). The V end was cut by 4 bases, the J end by 2 bases, with 21 bases between. Germline V gives CDR1 DFQATT, CDR2 SNEGSKA (reference sequence). The length of the CDR3 is 17 residues.

This clonotype rates as medium-sized. This chain joins TRBV15 and TRBJ1-2; D remains ambiguous. CDR1 and CDR2 from the germline V gene are LNHNV and YYDKDF (reference sequence). The CDR3 length is 15 residues. V was pared by 5 bases and J by 4 bases, with 17 bases between. CDR3 sequence: CATSADGDHGYGYTF. Here the CDR3 DNA reads TGTGCCACCAGCGCAGACGGTGACCACGGCTATGGCTACACCTTC.

The J gene is TRBJ2-7, the V gene TRBV10-3; 7 bases are shared with TRBD1. The V gene end was trimmed by 4 bases and the J gene end by 2 bases; junction bases not matched to a gene: 8. This CDR3 is built from 15 residues. The germline V gene encodes CDR1 ENHRY and CDR2 SYGVKD. DNA for the CDR3: TGTGCCATCAGTGGCTCCGGTCAGGGGGCCTACGAGCAGTACTTC. This gives the protein CAISGSGQGAYEQYF.

This clonotype was counted only a few times. The chain links TRBV20-1 to TRBJ2-5; 8 nucleotides match TRBD1. The germline gives CDR1 DFQATT, CDR2 SNEGSKA (reference sequence). Unmatched junction bases numbered 3, after V lost 0 bases and J lost 3 bases. The length of the CDR3 is 14 residues. The CDR3 DNA reads TGCAGTGCTAGAGATAGACAGGGGAAAGAGACCCAGTACTTC. Its translation: CSARDRQGKETQYF.

This chain joins TRBV11-2 and TRBJ2-7; D not resolved. This CDR3 is 11 amino acids long. Trimming cost V 5 bases and J 1 base, with 3 bases left between them. Germline lookup yields CDR1 SGHAT and CDR2 FQNNGV. Here the CDR3 reads CASSRSYEQYF. The CDR3, as DNA: TGTGCCAGCAGCCGATCCTACGAGCAGTACTTC. Combining the CDR3 with reference TRBV11-2 and TRBJ2-7 gives the whole variable domain EAGVAQSPRYKIIEKRQSVAFWCNPISGHATLYWYQQILGQGPKLLIQFQNNGVVDDSQLPKDRFSAERLKGVDSTLKIQPAKLEDSAVYLCASSRSYEQYFGPGTRLTVT.

The rearrangement links TRBV28 to TRBJ2-3; the D gene is possibly TRBD2 (5 bases). Germline loops: CDR1 MDHEN, CDR2 SYDVKM. CDR3 length equals 14 residues. The ends were cut back, 4 bases at V and 0 bases at J, with 8 bases in the middle. The CDR3 loop is CASSSERSTDTQYF. In DNA, the CDR3 is TGTGCCAGCAGTTCGGAGCGGAGCACAGATACGCAGTATTTT.

The genes are TRBV6-5 and TRBJ2-7, with D maybe TRBD2 (6 bases). Trimming left V 2 bases short and J 0 bases short, with 11 bases between. The germline V gene encodes CDR1 MNHEY and CDR2 SVGAGI. This CDR3 region has 15 residues. CDR3 bases: TGTGCCAGCAGTTACGTGGGGAGGAGCTCCTACGAGCAGTACTTC. The encoded protein is CASSYVGRSSYEQYF.

This clonotype was seen a handful of times. The junction and the germline gene differ at one end; a read error may be behind it. The V call is TRBV6-4, the J call TRBJ1-2; unclear D gene. The germline CDR1 and CDR2 sequences are MRHNA and SNTAGT. CDR3 length: 12 amino acids. CDR3: CASSDSGFIYAF. The CDR3 DNA reads as TGTGCCAGCAGTGACTCTGGTTTCATCTATGCCTTC.

This clonotype came up a few times. V and J are TRBV2 and TRBJ2-2; D remains unclear. The CDR3 runs to 12 residues. Germline CDR1 reads SNHLY; CDR2 reads FYNNEI. Trimming left V 10 bases short and J 4 bases short, with 10 bases between. CDR3 loop: CATADITGELFF. The DNA for the CDR3 is TGTGCCACGGCGGATATCACCGGGGAGCTGTTTTTT.